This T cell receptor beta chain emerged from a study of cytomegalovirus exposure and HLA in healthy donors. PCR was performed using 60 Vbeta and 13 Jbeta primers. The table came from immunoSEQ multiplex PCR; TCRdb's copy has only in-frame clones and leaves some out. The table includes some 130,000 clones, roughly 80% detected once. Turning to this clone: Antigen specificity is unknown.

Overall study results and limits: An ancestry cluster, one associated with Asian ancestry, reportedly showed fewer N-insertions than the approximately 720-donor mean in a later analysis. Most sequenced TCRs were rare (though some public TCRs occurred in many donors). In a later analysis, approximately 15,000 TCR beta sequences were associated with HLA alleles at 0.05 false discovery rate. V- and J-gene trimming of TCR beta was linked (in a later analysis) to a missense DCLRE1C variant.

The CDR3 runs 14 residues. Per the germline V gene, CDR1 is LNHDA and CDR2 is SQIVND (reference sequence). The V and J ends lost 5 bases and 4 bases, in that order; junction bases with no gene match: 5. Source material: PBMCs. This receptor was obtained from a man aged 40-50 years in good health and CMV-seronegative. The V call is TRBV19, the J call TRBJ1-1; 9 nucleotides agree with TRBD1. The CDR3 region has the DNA TGTGCCAGTAGTTCGACAGGGGGGAGCACTGAAGCTTTCTTT. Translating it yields CASSSTGGSTEAFF.